What follows is one TCR beta chain and its context. The antigen is not known. Assay: immunoSEQ multiplex PCR; the TCRdb copy retains only in-frame clones and omits some. The data hold over 20,000 clones, with around 74% observed a single time. The sample comes from a study of vaccination effects on CD4 cells after COVID-19. The germline CDR1 and CDR2 sequences are SQVTM and ANQGSEA. The CDR3 runs 13 residues. V was pared by 0 bases and J by 7 bases, with 4 bases of the junction left unmatched. Antigen-specific CD4+ T cells were expanded with viral peptide pools in the ViraFEST assay before sequencing. Scientists isolated CD4+ T cells after a roughly 10-day culture period ended. Previously uninfected by SARS-CoV-2, the vaccine recipients also showed negative nucleocapsid antibodies.

The gene calls are TRBV29-1 and TRBJ1-2, with 8 bases lining up with TRBD1. This clonotype was obtained from a human donor who received a COVID-19 vaccine. The source was CD4+ T cells from PBMCs cultured with SARS-CoV-2 spike peptides, collected before COVID-19 vaccination. CDR3: CSVEDYRGVGYTF. DNA of the CDR3: TGCAGCGTTGAAGATTACAGGGGGGTTGGCTACACCTTC.